These T cell receptor beta chains were read from a single sample in a study of blood T cell repertoires in COVID-19. The data were produced by immunoSEQ multiplex PCR, yet TCRdb's version contains in-frame clones alone and is incomplete. The sample has about 440,000 clones, about nine tenths seen once. Source material: peripheral blood. Receptors originate from a woman aged 50 to 60 with COVID-19, enrolled during active disease. Both conserved end residues are part of each CDR3. The D gene is left open where the match is weak. Size is omitted from some rows. Given values are once, few, many or a class for expanded clones.

V	D	size	CDR3
TRBV29-1	-	-	CSVRHLKSGEQYF
TRBV5-8	TRBD1	-	CASSGWDRPLREAFF
TRBV6-5	-	-	CASSSRTEIYEQYF
TRBV30	-	few	CAWSGQLVFNSPLHF
TRBV6-6	-	-	CASRTQKTGSQPQHF
TRBV10-2	-	-	CASSGTGWETQYF
TRBV10-3	-	-	CAISEDGRDQFF
TRBV7-9	TRBD1	-	CASSPRTGGRGEQYF
TRBV3-1/TRBV3-2	TRBD2	-	CASSQVGPWDYVYNEQFF
TRBV10-3	TRBD1	-	CAISRDRAYEQYF
TRBV5-1	TRBD2	-	CASSPRLAGGQVAKNIQYF
TRBV7-6	TRBD1	-	CASSLRQGPYGYTF
TRBV28	-	-	CASRGRYTEAFF
TRBV12-5	-	-	CASAPSGANVLTF
TRBV6-2/TRBV6-3	-	-	CASSWTVMNTEAFF
TRBV19	-	-	CASRIGQKNQPQHF
TRBV29-1	TRBD1	-	CSVESTGNYGYTF
TRBV5-4	-	-	CASRTRVALSGANVLTF
TRBV6-5	TRBD2	-	CASSFLAGGPDTQYF
TRBV28	-	-	CASSLEGTPEAFF
TRBV2	-	-	CASTLASSYNSPLHF
TRBV5-4	-	-	CASSYPRREAEAFF
TRBV5-1	-	-	CASSLENLSGTGELFF
TRBV6-5	-	-	CASSYRGWDYTF
TRBV30	TRBD1	-	CAWSTGVSNQPQHF
TRBV4-1	TRBD1	-	CASSQGQTRSNQPQHF
TRBV24-1	TRBD1	-	CATSTGTGSYNEQFF
TRBV4-2	TRBD2	-	CASSQGRLASYEQYF
TRBV30	-	-	CAWSPHLTGYETQYF
TRBV7-2	TRBD1	-	CASSGTGGTGELFF
TRBV6-1	TRBD1	-	CASSEDRGWNEQYF
TRBV5-4	-	-	CASSRVYSDTEAFF
TRBV19	-	-	CASSIAGASSYEQYF
TRBV6-5	-	-	CASSPSGSQPQHF
TRBV2	-	-	CASSTDTNTGELFF
TRBV21-1	-	-	CASSTTTKPGTYNEQFF
TRBV11-2	-	-	CASSLGGPDEQFF
TRBV9	-	-	CASSPTGSEAFF
TRBV4-1	-	few	CASSQDRGWGGYTF
TRBV5-1	-	-	CASSPQGVNYGYTF
TRBV7-2	-	once	CASSLTGGSAYF
TRBV25-1	-	-	CASSELGGNYGYTF
TRBV29-1	-	-	CSDFRGNEQFF
TRBV5-4	-	-	CASSPGGTNEKLFF
TRBV6-5	TRBD1	-	CASTRDRANTEAFF
TRBV29-1	TRBD1	-	CSVEKTGGREQYF
TRBV7-9	TRBD1	-	CASSLGQGVYNSPLHF
TRBV19	-	-	CAERGARGANVLTF
TRBV5-1	TRBD2	-	CASSSLGGAGGLADTQYF
TRBV18	TRBD1	-	CASSGDRVYEQYF